The rows below give T cell receptor beta chains drawn from one sample of a study of shared clonotypes between healthy human individuals. Assay: immunoSEQ multiplex PCR; the TCRdb copy retains only in-frame clones and omits some. The sample lists almost 750,000 clones; around 77% were seen once. Sample: memory CD4+ T cells sorted from blood. Receptor source: a woman aged 30 to 39 in good health. Each CDR3 is given with its conserved first and last residue. The D gene is left open where the match is weak. The size field is filled for only some rows; it gives once, few, many or a size class.

j_gene,v_gene,d_gene,abundance,CDR3nt,CDR3aa
TRBJ1-1,TRBV28,-,-,TGTGCCAGCAGAGGGCCGCTTCCTTATGAAGCTTTCTTT,CASRGPLPYEAFF
TRBJ2-3,TRBV11-2,-,-,TGTGCCAGCAGCTTATCGGTGAACACAGATACGCAGTATTTT,CASSLSVNTDTQYF
TRBJ1-1,TRBV10-3,-,-,TGTGCCATCAGTGAGCCTGGACCCCGGACTGAAGCTTTCTTT,CAISEPGPRTEAFF
TRBJ2-2,TRBV7-8,-,few,TGTGCCAGCAGCTTCGCAGGCCCAGACACCGGGGAGCTGTTTTTT,CASSFAGPDTGELFF
TRBJ2-3,TRBV7-9,TRBD1,-,TGTGCCAGCAGCCCCCAGTGGTCGGGACAGGGGAGCACAGATACGCAGTATTTT,CASSPQWSGQGSTDTQYF
TRBJ1-1,TRBV2,-,-,TGTGCCAGCAACCTCCAGACGAACACTGAAGCTTTCTTT,CASNLQTNTEAFF
TRBJ2-7,TRBV28,-,-,TGTGCCAGCAGACCCTCTAACGGCGAGCAGTACTTC,CASRPSNGEQYF
TRBJ2-5,TRBV9,TRBD1,-,TGTGCCAGCAGCGTAGAAGGGACAGGGGGCCTAGAGACCCAGTACTTC,CASSVEGTGGLETQYF
TRBJ2-5,TRBV27,-,-,TGTGCCAGCAGTTTACGGTTTGGAGAGACCCAGTACTTC,CASSLRFGETQYF
TRBJ2-3,TRBV9,-,-,TGTGCCAGCAGCCCCAGCGGGTACACAGATACGCAGTATTTT,CASSPSGYTDTQYF
TRBJ2-5,TRBV19,TRBD2,-,TGTGCCAGTAGCCCCGGGACTAGCGGGCGGCAAGAGACCCAGTACTTC,CASSPGTSGRQETQYF
TRBJ2-5,TRBV28,TRBD1,-,TGTGCCAGCAGTTTACAGGGGGCTGGACAAGAGACCCAGTACTTC,CASSLQGAGQETQYF
TRBJ2-3,TRBV7-2,-,-,TGTGCCAGCAGCAAGAACCTAGCGTCTAGCACAGATACGCAGTATTTT,CASSKNLASSTDTQYF
TRBJ1-5,TRBV6-6,-,-,TGTGCCAGCAGTTACTTAAATCAGCCCCAGCATTTT,CASSYLNQPQHF
TRBJ1-2,TRBV27,-,-,TGTGCCAGCAGCCCTGACAGAGGGTATGGCTACACCTTC,CASSPDRGYGYTF
TRBJ2-1,TRBV7-2,TRBD2,-,TGTGCCAGCAGCCTACAGCGGGATAGCAATGAGCAGTTCTTC,CASSLQRDSNEQFF
TRBJ2-5,TRBV12-5,TRBD1,-,TGTGCTAGTGGTACAGGGGGGACCCAGTACTTC,CASGTGGTQYF
TRBJ2-5,TRBV2,-,-,TGTGCCAGCAGTGACTTGGACAGGCGCCAAAGAAGCGGGGAGACCCAGTACTTC,CASSDLDRRQRSGETQYF
TRBJ1-5,TRBV21-1,-,few,TGTGCCAGCAGCAAAGAGGAAAGGAGTAGCAATCAGCCCCAGCATTTT,CASSKEERSSNQPQHF
TRBJ1-3,TRBV11-2,-,-,TGTGCCAGCAGCTTAGCAGCAGGGGCCTCTGGAAACACCATATATTTT,CASSLAAGASGNTIYF
TRBJ2-3,TRBV6-4,-,-,TGTGCCAGCAAAAGCGGGTCTAGCAGCACAGATACGCAGTATTTT,CASKSGSSSTDTQYF
TRBJ2-2,TRBV2,-,once,TGTGCCAGCAGTGACGGAAGAGGGGTTGCCGGGGAGCTGTTTTTT,CASSDGRGVAGELFF
TRBJ2-5,TRBV11-2,-,-,TGTGCCAGCAGCTTTGGGAACCAAGAGACCCAGTACTTC,CASSFGNQETQYF
TRBJ2-7,TRBV5-1,TRBD2,-,TGCGCCAGCAGTTCCGGGACTAGCGGACTCGAGCAGTACTTC,CASSSGTSGLEQYF
TRBJ2-7,TRBV7-2,-,-,TGTGCCAGGATAACGTATCTAATCAGCTCCTACGAGCAGTACTTC,CARITYLISSYEQYF
TRBJ1-4,TRBV7-9,TRBD1,-,TGTGCCAGCAGCATGACAGGGTTTGCAACTAATGAAAAACTGTTTTTT,CASSMTGFATNEKLFF
TRBJ1-5,TRBV28,-,-,TGTGCCAGCAGTTTTGGGGTGGGCAATCAGCCCCAGCATTTT,CASSFGVGNQPQHF